These 9 T cell receptor beta chains were all obtained from the same sample, sequenced in a study of T cells in Graves' hyperthyroidism and ophthalmopathy. Amplified TCR beta CDR3 regions derived from RNA transcripts. The TCR CDR3 was amplified in a first-round RT-PCR using the HTBI primer set. TCRdb re-derived calls from the multiplex PCR reads in MiXCR, one entry per CDR3 protein. The sample includes around 610,000 distinct CDR3 sequences, roughly 14% of them seen just once. The material sequenced was blood. The receptors originated from a middle-aged woman with Graves' ophthalmopathy.

The J gene is TRBJ2-6, the V gene TRBV5-1; the match to TRBD1 covers 7 bases. The CDR3 spans 16 residues. From germline, CDR1 is SGHRS and CDR2 YFSETQ. Trimming at V came to 6 bases and at J to 0 bases, leaving 6 bases not matched to a gene. This CDR3 reads CASNGQESSGANVLTF. In nucleotides, the CDR3 is TGCGCCAGCAACGGACAGGAGAGCTCTGGGGCCAACGTCCTGACTTTC. The whole variable domain, remainder taken from reference TRBV5-1 and TRBJ2-6, is KAGVTQTPRYLIKTRGQQVTLSCSPISGHRSVSWYQQTPGQGLQFLFEYFSETQRNKGNFPGRFSGRQFSNSRSEMNVSTLELGDSALYLCASNGQESSGANVLTFGAGSRLTVL.

There are many counts of this clonotype. V gene TRBV6-1 combines with J gene TRBJ1-6; D call uncertain. The V end was cut by 2 bases, the J end by 8 bases, with 13 bases between. This CDR3 is 15 amino acids long. The germline V gene has CDR1 MNHNS and CDR2 SASEGT. CDR3 nucleotide sequence: TGTGCCAGCAGTGAATTGTGGGTTGGGGATTCACCCCTCCACTTT. This sequence encodes CASSELWVGDSPLHF.

This clonotype was recorded once. The CDR3 sequence: CASSQPAGTGPGELFF. CDR3 coding DNA: TGCGCCAGCAGCCAACCGGCCGGGACAGGGCCCGGGGAGCTGTTTTTT. V and J are TRBV4-1 and TRBJ2-2, with 9 bases lining up with TRBD1. V lost 2 bases to trimming and J lost 6 bases; unmatched junction nucleotides: 7. CDR1 and CDR2 (germline): MGHRA, YSYEKL. The length of the CDR3 is 16 residues.

This clonotype has ten or more counts. The genes are TRBV12-3 or TRBV12-4 and TRBJ2-7; D gene unclear. The V end lost 6 bases, the J end lost 2 bases, and 8 bases lay between the germline ends. The CDR3 spans 12 residues. The CDR3 region has the DNA TGTGCCAGCAGAGAGGAAACCTACGAGCAGTACTTC. Encoded protein: CASREETYEQYF.

The table lists this clonotype with many counts. The rearrangement links TRBV28 to TRBJ2-7; 9 nucleotides agree with TRBD2. V lost 5 bases, J lost 8 bases, and 13 bases stayed unmatched. Germline CDR1 is MDHEN and CDR2 is SYDVKM. This CDR3 has 15 amino acids. The CDR3 reads CASSPTGLARNQQYF. The CDR3 bases are TGTGCCAGCAGTCCGACCGGACTAGCGAGAAACCAGCAGTACTTC.

The sample holds many counts of this clonotype. V is TRBV19 and J is TRBJ2-7; the match to TRBD2 covers 8 bases. V gave up 1 base and J gave up 5 bases; unmatched junction bases: 7. Germline CDR1 reads LNHDA; CDR2 reads SQIVND (reference sequence). This CDR3 spans 15 amino acids. The CDR3 spells CASSIGVAGTNEQYF. The DNA for the CDR3 is TGTGCCAGTAGTATAGGGGTAGCGGGAACCAACGAGCAGTACTTC.

This clonotype was picked up many times. The chain couples TRBV12-3 or TRBV12-4 to TRBJ2-2; D might be TRBD2 (6 bases). Trimming stripped 6 bases from V and 7 bases from J, with 18 bases between. This CDR3 contains 15 residues. The CDR3 loop is CASSKFGGVGGELFF. Here the CDR3 DNA reads TGTGCCAGCAGCAAATTCGGCGGGGTGGGCGGGGAGCTGTTTTTT.

This clonotype was observed many times. The J gene is TRBJ1-1, the V gene TRBV7-2, with no clear D. CDR3 length: 14 amino acids. V was pared by 5 bases and J by 4 bases, with 14 bases between. CDR1 SGHTA and CDR2 FQGNSA come from the germline V gene. CDR3 loop: CASSEGDWGTEAFF. The CDR3 region has the DNA TGTGCCAGCAGCGAAGGTGACTGGGGCACTGAAGCTTTCTTT.

This clonotype was seen ten or more times. This chain links TRBV29-1 with TRBJ2-4, with D perhaps being TRBD1 or TRBD2 (5 bases each). This CDR3 comprises 12 residues. Germline CDR1 SQVTM, CDR2 ANQGSEA. V lost 8 bases to trimming and J lost 8 bases, with 16 bases between them. CDR3 coding DNA: TGCAGCATTCGGATAGGGGAGCACATTCAGTACTTC. Protein sequence: CSIRIGEHIQYF.